Following are 21 T cell receptor beta chains from one sample sequenced in a study of cytomegalovirus exposure and HLA in healthy donors. 60 Vbeta and 13 Jbeta primers were used in PCR. Method: immunoSEQ multiplex PCR; TCRdb's copy keeps in-frame clones and lacks some. The sample carries a few hundred thousand clones, 85% to 95% recorded once. The sample was PBMCs. The source is a girl aged 2 to 10 in good health and CMV-seronegative.

CDR3 in amino acids: CASSIPDSSNQPQHF. The DNA for the CDR3 is TGTGCCAGCAGCATCCCCGACAGTAGCAATCAGCCCCAGCATTTT. The V call is TRBV21-1, the J call TRBJ1-5; TRBD1 is the table's D call and was not checked against the DNA. TRBV21-1 is a listed pseudogene. This CDR3 region has 15 residues.

Details on this clone: The sample has other DNA sequences that encode this CDR3 too. CDR3 loop: CASSPGTSGSTDTQYF. The CDR3 DNA reads as TGCGCCAGCAGCCCGGGGACTAGCGGGAGCACAGATACGCAGTATTTT. The gene calls are TRBV5-1 and TRBJ2-3, with 12 nucleotides matching TRBD2. Germline V gene sequence: CDR1 SGHRS, CDR2 YFSETQ. With V trimmed by 4 bases and J by 0 bases, 3 bases remained unmatched. The CDR3 is 16 residues long.

The chain joins TRBV11-3 to TRBJ2-7; a weak D match, TRBD1 (6 bases). This CDR3 comprises 16 residues. Per germline, CDR1 SGHNT and CDR2 YENEEA. V lost 5 bases and J lost 6, with 23 bases in between. This CDR3 reads CASSRGTYPVMGEQYF. CDR3 nucleotides: TGTGCCAGCAGCCGAGGGACATACCCCGTTATGGGCGAGCAGTACTTC.

The CDR3 sequence is CASSRQVSTEAFF. The CDR3 DNA reads TGTGCCAGCAGTAGACAGGTATCCACTGAAGCTTTCTTT. The chain has TRBV6-5 and TRBJ1-1, with TRBD1 as a possible D gene (6 bases). Germline loops: CDR1 MNHEY, CDR2 SVGAGI. The CDR3 totals 13 residues. Trimming removed 5 bases from V and 4 bases from J, with 11 bases in between.

The chain carries TRBV13 and TRBJ1-3; D not resolved. Trimming pared 2 bases from V and 1 base from J, leaving 12 bases between. Per the germline V gene, CDR1 is PRHDT and CDR2 is FYEKMQ (reference sequence). The CDR3 runs to 16 residues. The CDR3 protein is CASSLTPEQSGNTIYF. CDR3 bases: TGTGCCAGCAGCTTAACCCCGGAGCAGTCTGGAAACACCATATATTTT.

CDR3: CAISDRGLPYEQYF. The CDR3 DNA reads TGTGCCATCAGTGATCGGGGACTCCCCTACGAGCAGTACTTC. The chain recombines TRBV10-3 with TRBJ2-7; weak D call: TRBD2 (6 bases). This CDR3 has 14 amino acids. V was shortened by 3 bases and J by 2 bases, with 11 bases between the two germline ends. CDR1 is ENHRY, CDR2 SYGVKD, per germline.

The chain couples TRBV2 to TRBJ1-6; 7 bases map to TRBD1. The CDR3 runs 15 residues. V shed 5 bases, J shed 4 bases, and the junction held 5 bases outside the gene matches. CDR1 SNHLY and CDR2 FYNNEI come from the germline V gene. The CDR3 protein is CASSWTGPYNSPLHF. The DNA for the CDR3 is TGTGCCAGCAGTTGGACAGGCCCGTATAATTCACCCCTCCACTTT.

The chain is built from TRBV19 and TRBJ2-1, with 13 bases matching TRBD2. The CDR3 contains 15 residues. Germline CDR1 reads LNHDA; CDR2 reads SQIVND (reference sequence). V lost 7 bases to trimming and J lost 4 bases; unmatched junction nucleotides: 4. CDR3 sequence reads: CASTPGLAGYNEQFF. The CDR3, as DNA: TGTGCCAGTACTCCGGGACTAGCGGGGTACAATGAGCAGTTCTTC.

The chain uses TRBV6-6 and TRBJ1-5, with D possibly matching TRBD1 (6 bases). Trimming stripped 2 bases from V and 0 bases from J, with 11 bases between. The CDR3 runs to 16 residues. Germline lookup yields CDR1 MNHNY and CDR2 SVGAGI (reference sequence). The CDR3 DNA reads TGTGCCAGCAGTTACCAACAGGGTGATAGCAATCAGCCCCAGCATTTT. The encoded protein is CASSYQQGDSNQPQHF.

Concerning this clone: Germline and junction disagree at one end, which may indicate a read error. This chain uses TRBV7-9 with TRBJ2-1; D remains ambiguous. The V gene's germline CDR1 is SEHNR and CDR2 FQNEAQ (reference sequence). CDR3 length equals 14 residues. The CDR3 region is CSSSLVPGIDEQFF. CDR3 in DNA: TGTTCCAGCAGCTTAGTACCGGGTATCGATGAGCAGTTCTTC. The full variable domain, rest sourced from reference TRBV7-9 and TRBJ2-1, is DTGVSQNPRHKITKRGQNVTFRCDPISEHNRLYWYRQTLGQGPEFLTYFQNEAQLEKSRLLSDRFSAERPKGSFSTLEIQRTEQGDSAMYLCSSSLVPGIDEQFFGPGTRLTVL.

The chain uses TRBV7-2 and TRBJ1-6, with TRBD1 matching over 9 bases. V shed 5 bases and J 3 bases; nucleotides not matched to a gene: 5. The CDR3 has 16 residues. Germline CDR1 reads SGHTA; CDR2 reads FQGNSA. The CDR3 is CASSPGTGNYNSPLHF. CDR3 DNA: TGTGCCAGCAGCCCAGGGACAGGGAACTATAATTCACCCCTCCACTTT.

This chain links TRBV30 with TRBJ2-1; D not certain. With 2 bases removed from V and 6 bases from J, the gap between germline ends came to 11 bases. Germline V gives CDR1 GTSNPN, CDR2 SVGIG (reference sequence). The CDR3 covers 13 residues. CDR3 loop: CAWSYGSRNEQFF. The CDR3 region has the DNA TGTGCCTGGAGTTACGGGTCTCGCAATGAGCAGTTCTTC.

The chain is built from TRBV7-2 and TRBJ2-4; 8 bases line up with TRBD2. The trim removed 4 bases at V and 7 bases at J, leaving 6 bases unmatched. The CDR3 runs 14 residues. The germline V gene encodes CDR1 SGHTA and CDR2 FQGNSA. CDR3 protein: CASSSNSGDNIQYF. The CDR3 DNA follows: TGTGCCAGCAGCTCTAATAGCGGGGATAACATTCAGTACTTC.

The gene calls are TRBV2 and TRBJ2-1; D is ambiguous. The germline V gene encodes CDR1 SNHLY and CDR2 FYNNEI. Trimming pared 6 bases from V and 7 bases from J, leaving 7 bases between. The length of the CDR3 is 11 residues. The chain's CDR3 is CASRLLNEQFF. The CDR3, as DNA: TGTGCCAGCAGGTTACTAAATGAGCAGTTCTTC.

The rearrangement links TRBV29-1 to TRBJ2-7; possibly TRBD1 for D (6 bases). V shed 6 bases and J shed 4 bases, with 16 bases lying between them. Per the germline V gene, CDR1 is SQVTM and CDR2 is ANQGSEA. The CDR3 extends over 13 amino acids. CDR3 region: CSVTTGHLYEQYF. In DNA form, the CDR3 reads TGCAGCGTAACCACGGGACATCTGTACGAGCAGTACTTC.

The chain uses TRBV4-1 and TRBJ2-2; TRBD1 agrees at 8 bases. The CDR3 runs to 19 residues. Losses at the gene ends were 0 bases for V and 0 bases for J; bases not matched to a gene: 9. Germline V gene data show CDR1 as MGHRA and CDR2 as YSYEKL. Written as DNA, the CDR3 is TGCGCCAGCAGCCAAGATGGGCACAGGGGGTTCGCGAACACCGGGGAGCTGTTTTTT. Its translation: CASSQDGHRGFANTGELFF.

Only a few counts were recorded for this clone. This sequence joins TRBV7-9 and TRBJ1-2; 9 bases line up with TRBD1. The CDR3 consists of 16 residues. V trimming: 5 bases; J trimming: 3 bases; junction bases outside the gene matches: 10. In germline, CDR1 is SEHNR, CDR2 FQNEAQ (reference sequence). The CDR3 coding sequence is TGTGCCAGCAGCCCCCGGACAGGGGCTGGGCACTATGGCTACACCTTC. Its translation: CASSPRTGAGHYGYTF.

The rearrangement uses TRBV5-6 and TRBJ2-1, with TRBD2 identical over 8 bases. The CDR3 is 16 residues long. The germline gives CDR1 SGHDT, CDR2 YYEEEE. The ends lost 2 bases at V and 6 bases at J; junction bases unmatched: 10. CDR3 DNA sequence: TGTGCCAGCAGCTTTATTACCGGGACTAGTCGCAATGAGCAGTTCTTC. Its translation is CASSFITGTSRNEQFF.

This clone was seen once. The rearrangement links TRBV7-9 to TRBJ1-2; 8 bases align to TRBD1. V was clipped by 4 bases and J by 8 bases; unmatched bases: 12. Germline V gives CDR1 SEHNR, CDR2 FQNEAQ (reference sequence). The CDR3 totals 15 residues. CDR3 DNA sequence: TGTGCCAGCAGCTCTCCCGCCGGGACAGGTTTAGGCTACACCTTC. Its translation: CASSSPAGTGLGYTF. Full variable domain (remainder filled in from reference TRBV7-9 and TRBJ1-2): DTGVSQNPRHKITKRGQNVTFRCDPISEHNRLYWYRQTLGQGPEFLTYFQNEAQLEKSRLLSDRFSAERPKGSFSTLEIQRTEQGDSAMYLCASSSPAGTGLGYTFGSGTRLTVV.

The chain couples TRBV9 to TRBJ1-2; D possibly corresponds to TRBD1 (6 bases). The CDR3 covers 15 residues. Germline V gene lookup returns CDR1 SGDLS and CDR2 YYNGEE. V dropped 0 bases and J dropped 0 bases, with 9 bases sitting between them. This chain's CDR3 is CASSVGTATNYGYTF. In DNA form, the CDR3 reads TGTGCCAGCAGCGTAGGGACAGCTACTAACTATGGCTACACCTTC.

This chain uses TRBV5-1 with TRBJ1-2, with 7 bases aligning to TRBD1. Germline loops: CDR1 SGHRS, CDR2 YFSETQ. The CDR3 has 12 residues. The ends lost 4 bases at V and 6 bases at J; junction bases unmatched: 3. The CDR3: CASSRGTDGYTF. CDR3 DNA: TGCGCCAGCAGCAGAGGGACAGATGGCTACACCTTC.